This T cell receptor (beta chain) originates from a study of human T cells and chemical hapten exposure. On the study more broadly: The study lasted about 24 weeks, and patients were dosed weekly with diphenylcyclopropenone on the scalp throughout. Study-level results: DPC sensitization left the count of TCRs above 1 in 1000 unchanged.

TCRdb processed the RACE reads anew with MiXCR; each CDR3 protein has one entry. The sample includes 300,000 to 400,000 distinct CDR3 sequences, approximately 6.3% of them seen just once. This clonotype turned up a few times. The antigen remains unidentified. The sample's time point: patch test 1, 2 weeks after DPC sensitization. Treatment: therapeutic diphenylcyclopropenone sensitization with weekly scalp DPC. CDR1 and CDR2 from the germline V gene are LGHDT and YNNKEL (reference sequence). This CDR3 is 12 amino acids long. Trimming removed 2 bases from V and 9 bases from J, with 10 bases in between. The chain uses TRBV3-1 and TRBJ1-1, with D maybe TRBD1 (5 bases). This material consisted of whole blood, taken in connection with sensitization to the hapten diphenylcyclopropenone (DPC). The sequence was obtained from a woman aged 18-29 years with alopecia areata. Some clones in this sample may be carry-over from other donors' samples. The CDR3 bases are TGTGCCAGCAGCCAACAGGGACGTCAAGCTTTCTTT. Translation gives CASSQQGRQAFF.